Below are 6 T cell receptor beta chains sequenced from a single sample in a study of shared clonotypes between healthy human individuals. Sequenced by immunoSEQ multiplex PCR; TCRdb stores in-frame clones only, minus some. Of 2.5 million or so clones detected, about 92% appear once; the ten largest clones hold roughly 0.13%. Sequencing used naive CD4+ T cells sorted from blood. Documented subset: CD45RA+ positively selected. These receptors were collected from a man aged 18 to 35 in good health.

The V gene is TRBV28, the J gene TRBJ1-3; the D gene is possibly TRBD1 (5 bases). V gave up 5 bases and J gave up 0 bases, with 14 bases separating them. Germline V CDR1 and CDR2: MDHEN, SYDVKM. CDR3 size: 16 residues. The CDR3 DNA follows: TGTGCCAGCAGTCCAGAAGGGAGGGGCTCTGGAAACACCATATATTTT. Amino acid sequence: CASSPEGRGSGNTIYF. The whole variable domain, remainder taken from reference TRBV28 and TRBJ1-3, is DVKVTQSSRYLVKRTGEKVFLECVQDMDHENMFWYRQDPGLGLRLIYFSYDVKMKEKGDIPEGYSVSREKKERFSLILESASTNQTSMYLCASSPEGRGSGNTIYFGEGSWLTVV.

This sequence joins TRBV7-6 and TRBJ2-7, with a possible D match to TRBD1 (6 bases). This CDR3 has 13 amino acids. The germline V gene encodes CDR1 SGHVS and CDR2 FNYEAQ. Trimming stripped 3 bases from V and 5 bases from J, with 11 bases between. CDR3 amino acids: CASSFGTKDEQYF. CDR3 DNA sequence: TGTGCCAGCAGCTTTGGGACAAAGGACGAGCAGTACTTC.

V usage is TRBV19 and J usage is TRBJ2-3; D is possibly TRBD1 (8 bases). Germline V gives CDR1 LNHDA, CDR2 SQIVND (reference sequence). With 7 bases removed from V and 10 bases from J, the gap between germline ends came to 21 bases. There are 14 residues in the CDR3. The CDR3, as DNA: TGTGCCAGTAACCCGACGGACAGGGAGGGGTCGCAGTATTTT. It codes for CASNPTDREGSQYF. The whole variable domain, remainder taken from reference TRBV19 and TRBJ2-3, is DGGITQSPKYLFRKEGQNVTLSCEQNLNHDAMYWYRQDPGQGLRLIYYSQIVNDFQKGDIAEGYSVSREKKESFPLTVTSAQKNPTAFYLCASNPTDREGSQYFGPGTRLTVL.

The V and J genes are TRBV6-1 and TRBJ2-7; 11 bases are a match to TRBD2. CDR1 and CDR2 (germline): MNHNS, SASEGT. The CDR3 covers 15 residues. J was trimmed by 1 base and V by 4 bases; bases with no gene match: 3. The CDR3 here is CASSGRLAGSYEQYF. The CDR3 bases are TGTGCCAGCAGTGGCCGACTAGCGGGGTCCTACGAGCAGTACTTC.

V usage is TRBV7-2 and J usage is TRBJ2-2, with 11 bases aligning to TRBD1. Germline CDR1 is SGHTA and CDR2 is FQGNSA. The CDR3 is 14 residues long. V gave up 8 bases and J gave up 5 bases; unmatched junction bases: 4. The CDR3 DNA reads as TGTGCCAGCGGTTGGGACAGGGGGACCGGGGAGCTGTTTTTT. This sequence encodes CASGWDRGTGELFF.

The chain carries TRBV30 and TRBJ2-2, with D possibly matching TRBD2 (5 bases). V lost 0 bases to trimming and J lost 1 base, with 9 bases between them. Germline V CDR1 and CDR2: GTSNPN, SVGIG (reference sequence). This CDR3 has 15 residues. The CDR3 DNA follows: TGTGCCTGGAGTGTAGGCGGACTGAACACCGGGGAGCTGTTTTTT. It specifies CAWSVGGLNTGELFF.